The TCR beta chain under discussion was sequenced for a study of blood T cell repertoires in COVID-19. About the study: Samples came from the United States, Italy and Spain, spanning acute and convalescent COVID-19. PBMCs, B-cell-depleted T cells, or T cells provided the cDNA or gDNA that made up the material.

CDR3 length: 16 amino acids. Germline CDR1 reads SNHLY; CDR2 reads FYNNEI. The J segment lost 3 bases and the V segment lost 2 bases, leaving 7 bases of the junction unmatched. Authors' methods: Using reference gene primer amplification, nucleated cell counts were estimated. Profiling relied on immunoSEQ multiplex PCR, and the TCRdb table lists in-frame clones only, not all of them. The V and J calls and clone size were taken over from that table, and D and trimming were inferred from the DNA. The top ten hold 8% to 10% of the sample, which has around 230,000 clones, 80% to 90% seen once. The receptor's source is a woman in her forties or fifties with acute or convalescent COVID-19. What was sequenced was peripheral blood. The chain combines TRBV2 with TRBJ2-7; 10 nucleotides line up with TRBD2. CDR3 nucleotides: TGTGCCAGCAGTGAAAGGAGGGCTAGCGGGAGCTACGAGCAGTACTTC. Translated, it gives CASSERRASGSYEQYF. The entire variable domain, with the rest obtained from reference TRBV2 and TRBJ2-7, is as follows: EPEVTQTPSHQVTQMGQEVILRCVPISNHLYFYWYRQILGQKVEFLVSFYNNEISEKSEIFDDQFSVERPDGSNFTLKIRSTKLEDSAMYFCASSERRASGSYEQYFGPGTRLTVT.